A selection of T cell receptor beta chains follows, all from one sample in a study of T cells in Graves' hyperthyroidism and ophthalmopathy. TCRdb re-called the multiplex PCR reads through MiXCR, storing one row per CDR3 protein. Of hundreds of thousands of distinct CDR3 sequences detected, approximately 13% appear once; the ten largest clones hold 9% to 9.5%. Sequences were obtained from blood. These receptors came from a woman aged 18-29 years with Graves' hyperthyroidism. Each CDR3 is given with its conserved first and last residue. A D gene is named only where the DNA matches it firmly. Size tells how often a clone was seen (once, few, many) or the class of an expanded clone, and some rows leave it out.

V gene	J gene	clone size	D gene	CDR3 DNA	CDR3 protein
TRBV25-1	TRBJ2-3	few	-	TGTGCCAGCAGTGAATCCCAACCTGGGACAGATACGCAGTATTTT	CASSESQPGTDTQYF
TRBV4-2	TRBJ2-1	few	-	TGTGCCAGCAGCCAGGGGGGACAGCACAATGAGCAGTTCTTC	CASSQGGQHNEQFF
TRBV19	TRBJ1-5	-	-	TGTGCCAGTGCTGGGACTTTCAATCAGCCCCAGCATTTT	CASAGTFNQPQHF
TRBV12-3/TRBV12-4	TRBJ2-7	-	-	TGTGCCAGCAGTGAAGCGGGGACAGCGTACGAGCAGTACTTC	CASSEAGTAYEQYF
TRBV28	TRBJ2-1	many	-	TGTGCCAGCAGGGGGGCCAATGTCAATGAGCAGTTCTTC	CASRGANVNEQFF
TRBV5-1	TRBJ2-5	-	-	TGCGCCAGCAGCTTGGCTCTCTTATCACAGAGTAACCAAGAGACCCAGTACTTC	CASSLALLSQSNQETQYF
TRBV7-3	TRBJ2-1	-	-	TGTGCCAGCAGTAGTACCGGGCCTTGGAGCTCCTACAATGAGCAGTTCTTC	CASSSTGPWSSYNEQFF
TRBV2	TRBJ2-7	many	-	TGTGCCAGCAGTGAGGGGGCAGCGACCTACGAGCAGTACTTC	CASSEGAATYEQYF
TRBV2	TRBJ2-4	many	-	TGTGCCAGCAGTGATGTAGGGAGTGACATTCAGTACTTC	CASSDVGSDIQYF
TRBV6-1	TRBJ1-2	many	TRBD1	TGTGCCAGCAGTTATTATACAGGGGGCAATGGCTACACCTTC	CASSYYTGGNGYTF
TRBV5-5	TRBJ2-2	few	TRBD1	TGTGCCAGCAGCTTACTCCCGGGACAGGGAAGGACCGGGGAGCTGTTTTTT	CASSLLPGQGRTGELFF
TRBV5-1	TRBJ2-7	-	TRBD1	TGCGCCGGCAGCTGGACCCGGGACAGGGGCCACGAGCAGTACTTC	CAGSWTRDRGHEQYF
TRBV6-1	TRBJ2-6	-	-	TGTGCCCGGCGACTGGGCGGTAACTCTGGGGCCAACGTCCTGACTTTC	CARRLGGNSGANVLTF
TRBV6-1	TRBJ1-6	-	-	TGTGCCAGCACCCACCGCTGGCAGTATAATTCACCCCTCCACTTT	CASTHRWQYNSPLHF
TRBV6-5	TRBJ2-3	many	-	TGTGCCAGCAGTTACTCCCAGGCTACAGATACGCAGTATTTT	CASSYSQATDTQYF
TRBV6-1	TRBJ1-2	-	TRBD1	TGTGCCAGCAGTGGATCGGGACAGGGCCACTATGGCTACACCTTC	CASSGSGQGHYGYTF
TRBV19	TRBJ2-7	-	TRBD1	TGTGCCAGTATTTGGGACAGGGGATGCAGTGAGCAGTACTTC	CASIWDRGCSEQYF
TRBV28	TRBJ1-2	many	-	TGTGCCAGCAGAGGCGAGGTTATCCAGGGCCACCGGTATGGCTACACCTTC	CASRGEVIQGHRYGYTF
TRBV30	TRBJ1-1	many	-	TGTGCCTGGGGAGAAGGGTTGAACACTGAAGCTTTCTTT	CAWGEGLNTEAFF
TRBV12-3/TRBV12-4	TRBJ2-3	many	TRBD2	TGTGCCAGCAGTTTGGGCGGGAGGAACACAGATACGCAGTATTTT	CASSLGGRNTDTQYF
TRBV6-2/TRBV6-3	TRBJ2-7	many	TRBD2	TGTGCCAGCACCACCGGGAGGATCTCCTACGAGCAGTACTTC	CASTTGRISYEQYF
TRBV28	TRBJ1-2	-	-	TGTGCCAGCAGTTGGGCACAGGGAGGGAGAAACGGCTACACCTTC	CASSWAQGGRNGYTF
TRBV12-3/TRBV12-4	TRBJ2-1	few	-	TGTGCCAGCAGCGCACAGGGCAATGAGCAGTTCTTC	CASSAQGNEQFF
TRBV6-1	TRBJ1-5	many	-	TGTGCCATCAACTACCGGGACTCCCTAGGGAATCAGCCCCAGCATTTT	CAINYRDSLGNQPQHF
TRBV28	TRBJ1-1	few	-	TGTGCCAGCAACGACGGGTTGGGGGCCCTCGCTGAAGCTTTCTTT	CASNDGLGALAEAFF
TRBV5-6	TRBJ1-1	-	-	TGTGCCAGCAGCTTGGGAGGGCACTTGAACACTGAAGCTTTCTTT	CASSLGGHLNTEAFF
TRBV12-3/TRBV12-4	TRBJ1-1	-	-	TGTGCCAGCAGGGACGGGACCTCTACGATCACTGAAGCTTTCTTT	CASRDGTSTITEAFF
TRBV27	TRBJ2-6	-	TRBD1	TGTGCCAGTAGAAGGGGGACAGGGGGCTCTGGGGCCAACGTCCTGACTTTC	CASRRGTGGSGANVLTF
TRBV19	TRBJ1-3	many	-	TGTGCCAGTAGTAGAACTGATGGAAACACCATATATTTT	CASSRTDGNTIYF
TRBV7-2	TRBJ2-5	many	-	TGTGCCAGCAGCCACCCACGCTCGGAGGCGAGGGAGTACTTC	CASSHPRSEAREYF
TRBV28	TRBJ2-1	many	-	TGTGCCAGCGTGTCGAGAGGTTGGGGCAATGAGCAGTTCTTC	CASVSRGWGNEQFF
TRBV20-1	TRBJ1-1	once	-	TGCAGTGCGACCACCAAGCCGCGATTGAACACTGAAGCTTTCTTT	CSATTKPRLNTEAFF
TRBV11-2	TRBJ2-5	few	-	TGTGCCAGCAGCTTCATGCGGCAGCAAGAGACCCAGTACTTC	CASSFMRQQETQYF
TRBV6-1	TRBJ1-2	many	-	TGTGCCAGCAGCCCGCAAACAGAGGCTACCTATGGCTACACCTTC	CASSPQTEATYGYTF
TRBV18	TRBJ2-3	-	TRBD1	TGTGCCAGCTCACCACTTTCACAGGGGCGAACAGATACGCAGTATTTT	CASSPLSQGRTDTQYF
TRBV29-1	TRBJ1-1	many	-	TGCAGCGTTGAAACGGACAGCCGAACATTCACTGAAGCTTTCTTT	CSVETDSRTFTEAFF
TRBV19	TRBJ1-5	-	-	TGTGCCAGTAGTTGGGAGGGTAATCAGCCCCAGCATTTT	CASSWEGNQPQHF
TRBV6-1	TRBJ1-2	many	-	TGTGCCAGCCGGGCGGACAGCGACTATGGCTACACCTTC	CASRADSDYGYTF
TRBV12-3/TRBV12-4	TRBJ2-1	many	TRBD2	TGTGCCAGCAGCCGAGGGTCTAGCGGGGGGCCCCACAATGAGCAGTTCTTC	CASSRGSSGGPHNEQFF
TRBV24-1	TRBJ2-5	many	-	TGTGCCACCAGCGGGAATAAAGAGACCCAGTACTTC	CATSGNKETQYF
TRBV7-9	TRBJ2-7	many	TRBD2	TGTGCCAGCAATCCCCCTAGCGGGAGATCCTACGAGCAGTACTTC	CASNPPSGRSYEQYF
TRBV20-1	TRBJ2-3	many	TRBD2	TGCAGTGCTAGAGGGACTAGCGGAAACACAGATACGCAGTATTTT	CSARGTSGNTDTQYF
TRBV12-3/TRBV12-4	TRBJ1-4	many	-	TGTGCCAGCAGGCCCTCAGAGGTTGGAAAACTGTTTTTT	CASRPSEVGKLFF
TRBV4-2	TRBJ2-2	many	-	TGTGCCAGCAGCCAAGAGGGGGACCCCTTCGCCGGGGAGCTGTTTTTT	CASSQEGDPFAGELFF